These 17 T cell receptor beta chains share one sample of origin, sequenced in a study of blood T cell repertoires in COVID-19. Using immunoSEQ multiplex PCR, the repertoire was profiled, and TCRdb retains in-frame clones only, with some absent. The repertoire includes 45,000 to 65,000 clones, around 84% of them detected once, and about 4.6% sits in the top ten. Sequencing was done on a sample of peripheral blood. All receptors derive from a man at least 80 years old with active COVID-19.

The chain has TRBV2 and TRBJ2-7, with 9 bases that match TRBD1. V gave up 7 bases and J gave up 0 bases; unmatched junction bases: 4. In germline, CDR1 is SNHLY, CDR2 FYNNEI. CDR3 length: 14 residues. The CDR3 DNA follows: TGTGCCAGCACGACAGGGGGGAGCTCCTACGAGCAGTACTTC. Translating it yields CASTTGGSSYEQYF.

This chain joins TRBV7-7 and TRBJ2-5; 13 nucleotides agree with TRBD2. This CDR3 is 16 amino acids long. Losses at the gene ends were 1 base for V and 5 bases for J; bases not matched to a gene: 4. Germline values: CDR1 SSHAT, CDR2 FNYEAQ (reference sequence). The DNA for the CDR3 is TGTGCCAGCAGCTTAGGACTAGCGGGAGGAAAGGAGACCCAGTACTTC. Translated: CASSLGLAGGKETQYF.

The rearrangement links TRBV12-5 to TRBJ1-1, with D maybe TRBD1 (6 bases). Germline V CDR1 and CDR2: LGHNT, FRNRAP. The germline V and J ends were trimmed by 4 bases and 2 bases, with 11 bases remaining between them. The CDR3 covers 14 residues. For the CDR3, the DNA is TGTGCTAGTGGTTCCCCCAGGGGAAACACTGAAGCTTTCTTT. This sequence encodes CASGSPRGNTEAFF.

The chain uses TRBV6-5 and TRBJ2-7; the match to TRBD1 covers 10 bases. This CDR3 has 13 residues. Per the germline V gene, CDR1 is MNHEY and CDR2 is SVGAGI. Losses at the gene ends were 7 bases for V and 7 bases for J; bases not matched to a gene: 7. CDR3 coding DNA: TGTGCCAGCAAGACAGGGGGCCCGGGAGAGCAGTACTTC. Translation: CASKTGGPGEQYF.

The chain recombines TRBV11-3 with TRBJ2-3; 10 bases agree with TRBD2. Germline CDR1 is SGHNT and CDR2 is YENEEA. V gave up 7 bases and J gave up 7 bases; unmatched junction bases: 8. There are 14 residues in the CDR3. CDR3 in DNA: TGTGCCAGCAAGGCCCCTAGCGGGAGTCATACGCAGTATTTT. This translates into CASKAPSGSHTQYF.

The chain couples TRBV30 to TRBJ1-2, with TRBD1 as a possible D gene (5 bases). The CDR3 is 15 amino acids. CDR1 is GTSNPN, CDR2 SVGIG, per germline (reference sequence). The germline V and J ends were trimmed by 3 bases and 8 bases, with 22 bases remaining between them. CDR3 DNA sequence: TGTGCCTGGAGCCGCCGCTTGCAGGGCTCCTGGGGCTACACCTTC. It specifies CAWSRRLQGSWGYTF.

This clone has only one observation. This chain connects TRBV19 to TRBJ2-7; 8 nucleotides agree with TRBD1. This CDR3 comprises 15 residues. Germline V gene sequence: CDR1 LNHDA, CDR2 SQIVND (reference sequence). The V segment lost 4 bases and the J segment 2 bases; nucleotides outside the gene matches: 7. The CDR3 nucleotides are TGTGCCAGTAGTACCTCCGGGACAGGACCCTACGAGCAGTACTTC. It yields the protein CASSTSGTGPYEQYF.

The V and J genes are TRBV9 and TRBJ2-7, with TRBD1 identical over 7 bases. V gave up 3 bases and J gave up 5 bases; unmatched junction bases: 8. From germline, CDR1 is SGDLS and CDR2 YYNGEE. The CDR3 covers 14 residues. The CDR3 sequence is CASSEGIQGDEQYF. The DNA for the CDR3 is TGTGCCAGCAGCGAGGGCATTCAGGGGGACGAGCAGTACTTC. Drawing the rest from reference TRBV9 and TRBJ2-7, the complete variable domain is DSGVTQTPKHLITATGQRVTLRCSPRSGDLSVYWYQQSLDQGLQFLIQYYNGEERAKGNILERFSAQQFPDLHSELNLSSLELGDSALYFCASSEGIQGDEQYFGPGTRLTVT.

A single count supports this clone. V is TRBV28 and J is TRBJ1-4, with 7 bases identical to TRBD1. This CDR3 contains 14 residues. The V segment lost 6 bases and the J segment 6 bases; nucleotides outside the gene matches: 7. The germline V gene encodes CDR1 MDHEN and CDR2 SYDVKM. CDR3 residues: CASRSTGTDEKLFF. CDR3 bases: TGTGCCAGCAGATCGACAGGGACGGATGAAAAACTGTTTTTT.

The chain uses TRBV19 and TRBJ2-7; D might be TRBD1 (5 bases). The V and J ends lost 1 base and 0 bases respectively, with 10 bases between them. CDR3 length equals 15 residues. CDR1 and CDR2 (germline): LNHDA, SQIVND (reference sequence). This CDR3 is CASSIGRGSSYEQYF. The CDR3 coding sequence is TGTGCCAGTAGTATAGGAAGGGGCTCCTCCTACGAGCAGTACTTC.

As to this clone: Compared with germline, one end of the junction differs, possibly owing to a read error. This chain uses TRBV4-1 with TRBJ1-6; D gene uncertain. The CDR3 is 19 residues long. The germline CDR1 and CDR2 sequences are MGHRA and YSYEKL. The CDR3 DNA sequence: TGCGCCAGCAGCCAAGATGATCCGGAGGTCTACTCCGATAATTCACCCCTCCACTTT. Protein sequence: CASSQDDPEVYSDNSPLHF.

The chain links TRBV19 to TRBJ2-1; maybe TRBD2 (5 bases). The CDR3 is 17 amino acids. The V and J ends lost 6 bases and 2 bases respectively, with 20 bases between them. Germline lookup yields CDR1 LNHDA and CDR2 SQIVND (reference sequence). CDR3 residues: CASSRLKDETPYNEQFF. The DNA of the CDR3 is TGTGCCAGTAGCAGACTAAAGGACGAGACTCCCTACAATGAGCAGTTCTTC.

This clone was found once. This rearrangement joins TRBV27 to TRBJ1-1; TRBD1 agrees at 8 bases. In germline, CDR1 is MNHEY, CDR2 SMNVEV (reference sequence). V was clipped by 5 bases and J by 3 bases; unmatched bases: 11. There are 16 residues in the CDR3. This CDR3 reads CASSLGTGSPDTEAFF. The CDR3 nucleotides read TGTGCCAGCAGTCTAGGGACAGGCTCTCCCGACACTGAAGCTTTCTTT.

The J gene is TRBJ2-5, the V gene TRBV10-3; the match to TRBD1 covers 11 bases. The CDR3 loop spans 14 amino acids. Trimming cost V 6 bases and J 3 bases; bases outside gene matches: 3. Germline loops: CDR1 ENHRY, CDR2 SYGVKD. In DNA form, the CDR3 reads TGTGCCATCAGGGGGGACAGGGGGAAAGAGACCCAGTACTTC. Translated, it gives CAIRGDRGKETQYF.

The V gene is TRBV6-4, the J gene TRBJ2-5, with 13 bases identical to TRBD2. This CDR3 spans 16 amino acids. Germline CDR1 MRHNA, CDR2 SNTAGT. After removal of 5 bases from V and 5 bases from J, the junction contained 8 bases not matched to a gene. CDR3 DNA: TGTGCCAGCAGTATTGGACTAGCGGGAGAAGGTGAGACCCAGTACTTC. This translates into CASSIGLAGEGETQYF.

CDR3 sequence reads: CASSDPGAGVATNEKLFF. For the CDR3, the DNA is TGTGCCAGCAGTGACCCAGGGGCAGGTGTTGCAACTAATGAAAAACTGTTTTTT. The J gene is TRBJ1-4, the V gene TRBV6-4, with D maybe TRBD1 (6 bases). The CDR3 length is 18 residues. Trimming took off 2 bases at V and 0 bases at J, with 16 bases between the two ends. Per the germline V gene, CDR1 is MRHNA and CDR2 is SNTAGT.

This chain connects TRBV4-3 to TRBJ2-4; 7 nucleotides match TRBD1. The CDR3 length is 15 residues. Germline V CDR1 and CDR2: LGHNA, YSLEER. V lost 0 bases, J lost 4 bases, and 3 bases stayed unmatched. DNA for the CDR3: TGCGCCAGCAGCCAAGATTTGGGACAGAAAAACATTCAGTACTTC. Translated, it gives CASSQDLGQKNIQYF.